This TCR beta chain was obtained from a study of ipilimumab plus nivolumab after autologous stem cell transplantation. Trimming took 5 bases from V and 5 from J, leaving 12 bases between them. Germline V lookup: CDR1 MDHEN, CDR2 SYDVKM. This CDR3 is built from 14 residues. Ipilimumab, 1 mg/kg, started 14 to 28 days after autologous transplant. Profiled with immunoSEQ multiplex PCR; TCRdb holds only in-frame clones, not every one. The data show 15,000 or so clones, roughly 71% seen once. This chain links TRBV28 with TRBJ1-4; D is uncertain. The sequencing here drew on PBMCs, taken in a trial of ipilimumab plus nivolumab as post-transplant consolidation. This clonotype was sampled from a male donor with diffuse large B-cell lymphoma. The CDR3 loop is CASSPPGLNEKLFF. Written as DNA, the CDR3 is TGTGCCAGCAGTCCACCCGGCCTGAATGAAAAACTGTTTTTT.